This TCR beta chain was captured in a study of tumour-infiltrating T cells in Burkitt lymphoma. Study-level background: Overall and progression-free survival were predicted by productive clonality.

Clones were sequenced by immunoSEQ multiplex PCR, and TCRdb holds only the in-frame ones, with some missing. The data hold more than 12,000 clones, with roughly 80% observed a single time. The CDR3 spans 18 residues. Germline V lookup: CDR1 MGHDK, CDR2 SYGVNS. J gave up 3 bases and V 8 bases, and 16 bases lay outside the gene matches. The TCR originated in a human donor with diffuse large B-cell lymphoma. Sequencing was performed on tumor tissue. The chain recombines TRBV25-1 with TRBJ2-3; 11 bases match TRBD1. The CDR3 region has the DNA TGTGCCAGCGACTCTAAGGCCGGGACAGGGGGTTGGACAGATACGCAGTATTTT. This sequence encodes CASDSKAGTGGWTDTQYF.